What follows are 21 T cell receptor beta chains derived from one specimen sequenced in a study of cytomegalovirus exposure and HLA in healthy donors. 60 Vbeta and 13 Jbeta primers were used in PCR. Clones were sequenced by immunoSEQ multiplex PCR, and TCRdb holds only the in-frame ones, with some missing. In the table there are 100,000 to 150,000 clones, 78% of which are singletons. Sequenced sample: PBMCs. These receptors all stem from a man aged 35 to 55 in good health and CMV-seronegative.

The chain uses TRBV2 and TRBJ2-3; TRBD1 aligns across 9 bases. CDR3 size: 16 residues. Germline lookup yields CDR1 SNHLY and CDR2 FYNNEI. The trim removed 8 bases at V and 8 bases at J, leaving 17 bases unmatched. This chain's CDR3 is CASGRTGVQDTGTQYF. CDR3 DNA sequence: TGTGCCAGCGGGAGGACAGGGGTCCAGGACACGGGTACGCAGTATTTT.

This chain connects TRBV6-5 to TRBJ1-5; 7 bases are shared with TRBD1. The CDR3 extends over 13 amino acids. Trimming cost V 6 bases and J 5 bases; bases outside gene matches: 4. CDR1 MNHEY and CDR2 SVGAGI come from the germline V gene. This CDR3 is CASRTGQYQPQHF. CDR3 DNA sequence: TGTGCCAGCAGGACAGGGCAGTATCAGCCCCAGCATTTT.

This chain connects TRBV19 to TRBJ1-5; 8 bases fit TRBD1. Germline loops: CDR1 LNHDA, CDR2 SQIVND (reference sequence). This CDR3 is 15 amino acids long. V was pared by 3 bases and J by 10 bases, with 11 bases of the junction left unmatched. Here the CDR3 reads CASSISGTGPGPQHF. CDR3 nucleotide sequence: TGTGCCAGTAGTATCTCCGGGACAGGTCCTGGCCCCCAGCATTTT.

The chain links TRBV20-1 to TRBJ2-7; D unclear. The CDR3 has 11 residues. V was trimmed by 0 bases and J by 6 bases, leaving 6 bases between them. The germline V gene encodes CDR1 DFQATT and CDR2 SNEGSKA (reference sequence). CDR3 nucleotide sequence: TGCAGTGCTAGAGACAGAGGCGAGCAGTACTTC. Translated, it gives CSARDRGEQYF.

In this sample, this clone turned up a few times. The chain employs TRBV10-3 and TRBJ1-1, with 8 bases fitting TRBD1. This CDR3 contains 14 residues. The V gene's germline CDR1 is ENHRY and CDR2 SYGVKD. The J segment lost 5 bases and the V segment lost 6 bases, leaving 8 bases of the junction unmatched. CDR3 in amino acids: CAISSRTGQTEAFF. The CDR3 DNA sequence: TGTGCCATCAGCTCCCGGACAGGGCAAACTGAAGCTTTCTTT.

This clone was found a few times. The chain links TRBV4-2 to TRBJ2-2, with 10 nucleotides matching TRBD1. The CDR3 covers 16 residues. V lost 4 bases and J lost 4; bases outside the gene matches: 6. Germline values: CDR1 LGHNA, CDR2 YNFKEQ. CDR3 sequence (DNA): TGTGCCAGCAGCCTCGGGACAGGGGCGGGCACCGGGGAGCTGTTTTTT. It codes for CASSLGTGAGTGELFF.

The chain recombines TRBV6-5 with TRBJ1-6; 10 bases line up with TRBD1. In germline, CDR1 is MNHEY, CDR2 SVGAGI. The CDR3 spans 14 residues. Trimming took 5 bases from V and 9 from J; bases not matched to a gene: 4. The CDR3 bases are TGTGCCAGCAGTCAAGGACAGGGGGGTTCACCCCTCCACTTT. It translates to CASSQGQGGSPLHF.

The V call is TRBV5-1, the J call TRBJ1-1; D is unclear. Deletions cut 4 bases from V and 11 bases from J, with 21 bases between. CDR1 and CDR2 (germline): SGHRS, YFSETQ. The CDR3 is 14 residues long. The CDR3 bases are TGCGCCAGCAGCCTGCGGGCCCACCAGCGGAATGCTTTCTTT. This sequence encodes CASSLRAHQRNAFF. Using reference TRBV5-1 and TRBJ1-1 for the parts outside the CDR3, the full variable domain is KAGVTQTPRYLIKTRGQQVTLSCSPISGHRSVSWYQQTPGQGLQFLFEYFSETQRNKGNFPGRFSGRQFSNSRSEMNVSTLELGDSALYLCASSLRAHQRNAFFGQGTRLTVV.

The J gene is TRBJ2-7, the V gene TRBV6-6; D is undetermined. The V and J ends lost 4 bases and 0 bases respectively, with 10 bases between them. Germline lookup yields CDR1 MNHNY and CDR2 SVGAGI (reference sequence). CDR3 length: 14 amino acids. CDR3 in amino acids: CASSWATNSYEQYF. The CDR3 DNA sequence: TGTGCCAGCAGTTGGGCTACAAACTCCTACGAGCAGTACTTC.

CDR3 sequence reads: CASSLVDAGGASHSPLHF. The CDR3 DNA is TGTGCCAGCAGCTTAGTTGACGCAGGGGGCGCGTCTCATTCACCCCTCCACTTT. This rearrangement joins TRBV7-2 to TRBJ1-6; 8 bases are shared with TRBD1. With 1 base clipped from V and 8 bases from J, the junction kept 13 bases outside the gene matches. The CDR3 extends over 18 amino acids. Germline V lookup: CDR1 SGHTA, CDR2 FQGNSA.

The chain couples TRBV5-1 to TRBJ1-1; possible D gene TRBD1, 5 bases. CDR1 SGHRS and CDR2 YFSETQ come from the germline V gene. The CDR3 sequence is 14 residues long. Trimming removed 2 bases from V and 0 bases from J, with 8 bases in between. Written as DNA, the CDR3 is TGCGCCAGCAGCTTTAAGGACATGAACACTGAAGCTTTCTTT. It codes for CASSFKDMNTEAFF.

This clone was detected many times. V is TRBV6-1 and J is TRBJ1-1; maybe TRBD1 (6 bases). CDR3 length equals 14 residues. Trimming removed 6 bases at V and 5 bases at J, with 16 bases between. Germline CDR1 MNHNS, CDR2 SASEGT. CDR3 DNA sequence: TGTGCCAGCAGGGACGGACAGATTGGGACTGAAGCTTTCTTT. Its protein is CASRDGQIGTEAFF.

The chain joins TRBV28 to TRBJ2-6; 7 bases map to TRBD1. The trim removed 6 bases at V and 4 bases at J, leaving 27 bases unmatched. Germline V CDR1 and CDR2: MDHEN, SYDVKM. This CDR3 has 22 amino acids. The CDR3 bases are TGTGCCAGCAGCTACGGAACTCAACCGGACAGGAGAATAGGTACGGGGGCCAACGTCCTGACTTTC. This encodes CASSYGTQPDRRIGTGANVLTF. Full variable domain (remainder filled in from reference TRBV28 and TRBJ2-6): DVKVTQSSRYLVKRTGEKVFLECVQDMDHENMFWYRQDPGLGLRLIYFSYDVKMKEKGDIPEGYSVSREKKERFSLILESASTNQTSMYLCASSYGTQPDRRIGTGANVLTFGAGSRLTVL.

This chain uses TRBV2 with TRBJ2-7; TRBD1 aligns across 10 bases. Germline V gene sequence: CDR1 SNHLY, CDR2 FYNNEI. CDR3 length: 15 residues. V lost 4 bases to trimming and J lost 7 bases; unmatched junction nucleotides: 10. CDR3 amino acids: CASSAIRDRGGEQYF. Written as DNA, the CDR3 is TGTGCCAGCAGTGCGATACGGGACAGGGGAGGTGAGCAGTACTTC.

To note about this clone: This same CDR3 is encoded by further DNA sequences in the sample. V usage is TRBV19 and J usage is TRBJ1-2, with D possibly matching TRBD1 (6 bases). This CDR3 has 12 amino acids. With 3 bases removed from V and 7 bases from J, the gap between germline ends came to 9 bases. Looked up from germline, CDR1 is LNHDA and CDR2 is SQIVND (reference sequence). CDR3 sequence: CASSILQGGYTF. The DNA for the CDR3 is TGTGCCAGTAGTATTTTACAGGGTGGCTACACCTTC.

The chain uses TRBV5-6 and TRBJ1-4, with a possible D match to TRBD1 (5 bases). This CDR3 contains 14 residues. V was trimmed by 4 bases and J by 6 bases, leaving 13 bases between them. Germline V lookup: CDR1 SGHDT, CDR2 YYEEEE. The chain's CDR3 is CASSQGGVDEKLFF. DNA of the CDR3: TGTGCCAGCAGCCAAGGAGGGGTGGATGAAAAACTGTTTTTT.

The chain employs TRBV5-1 and TRBJ2-5; 11 nucleotides line up with TRBD2. The CDR3 spans 16 residues. Germline V gives CDR1 SGHRS, CDR2 YFSETQ. V dropped 0 bases and J dropped 4; count of bases not matched to a gene: 5. CDR3 DNA: TGCGCCAGCAGCTTGGCTAGCGGGGGGATTGTAGAGACCCAGTACTTC. It specifies CASSLASGGIVETQYF.

The J gene is TRBJ2-3, the V gene TRBV11-3; no firm D call. V gave up 3 bases and J gave up 2 bases, with 9 bases separating them. The CDR3 length is 14 residues. Germline V gene data show CDR1 as SGHNT and CDR2 as YENEEA. The DNA of the CDR3 is TGTGCCAGCAGCTTTCGCCCAGACACAGATACGCAGTATTTT. Translated, it gives CASSFRPDTDTQYF.

J is TRBJ1-2 and V is TRBV4-3, with D unresolved. Germline CDR1 reads LGHNA; CDR2 reads YSLEER. The V end lost 0 bases, the J end lost 4 bases, and 15 bases lay between the germline ends. The CDR3 runs to 16 residues. In DNA form, the CDR3 reads TGCGCCAGCAGCCAAGAGACCCCAGGAGAGGGCTATGGCTACACCTTC. Translation gives CASSQETPGEGYGYTF.

As for this clone: Other DNA sequences in this sample translate to the same CDR3. This chain links TRBV5-1 with TRBJ1-4, with 7 bases matching TRBD1. The CDR3 length is 15 residues. Germline V lookup: CDR1 SGHRS, CDR2 YFSETQ. After removal of 4 bases from V and 7 bases from J, the junction contained 10 bases not matched to a gene. The CDR3 DNA is TGCGCCAGCAGCCTAGAGGGGGCACGGGGTGAAAAACTGTTTTTT. It translates to CASSLEGARGEKLFF.

CDR3 in DNA: TGTGCCAGCAGCTTGATGACTAGCGGGGGGGCCAAAAACATTCAGTACTTC. As protein: CASSLMTSGGAKNIQYF. The genes are TRBV7-2 and TRBJ2-4; 13 bases are a match to TRBD2. V shed 3 bases, J shed 1 base, and the junction held 3 bases outside the gene matches. The CDR3 sequence is 17 residues long. Germline lookup yields CDR1 SGHTA and CDR2 FQGNSA.